Below, 21 T cell receptor beta chains from the same sample are listed, as sequenced in a study of cytomegalovirus exposure and HLA in healthy donors. In the PCR, 60 Vbeta and 13 Jbeta primers were used. TCRdb's copy holds only in-frame clones and misses some; the assay was immunoSEQ multiplex PCR. The profile shows 150,000 to 250,000 clones, roughly 79% of them singletons. Sequenced material: PBMCs. All receptors come from a man younger than 45 in good health and CMV-seronegative.

V and J are TRBV2 and TRBJ2-1; 10 bases align to TRBD2. The ends lost 6 bases at V and 5 bases at J; junction bases unmatched: 7. The CDR3 is 15 residues long. CDR1 SNHLY and CDR2 FYNNEI come from the germline V gene. The CDR3 region has the DNA TGTGCCAGCAGGGTAGCGGGAGGCCTGAACAATGAGCAGTTCTTC. Protein: CASRVAGGLNNEQFF.

In the case of this clone: The identical CDR3 is also encoded by other nucleotide sequences in the sample. This chain joins TRBV5-1 and TRBJ2-3, with 11 bases identical to TRBD1. CDR1 SGHRS and CDR2 YFSETQ come from the germline V gene. The ends lost 2 bases at V and 6 bases at J; junction bases unmatched: 2. CDR3 length equals 14 residues. CDR3 protein: CASSFGQGADTQYF. CDR3 coding DNA: TGCGCCAGCAGCTTTGGACAGGGGGCCGATACGCAGTATTTT.

The gene calls are TRBV27 and TRBJ2-2, with no clear D. The CDR3 length is 12 residues. Between the trimmed V and J ends, which lost 3 bases and 8 bases, there was a span of 7 bases. Looked up from germline, CDR1 is MNHEY and CDR2 is SMNVEV (reference sequence). Written as DNA, the CDR3 is TGTGCCAGCAGTTTTAGCTTTGGGGAGCTGTTTTTT. It codes for CASSFSFGELFF.

CDR3 residues: CASSTGTGGGQPQHF. The DNA for the CDR3 is TGTGCCAGCAGTACCGGGACAGGGGGCGGTCAGCCCCAGCATTTT. The chain links TRBV6-1 to TRBJ1-5; TRBD1 aligns across 12 bases. With 5 bases clipped from V and 6 bases from J, the junction kept 5 bases outside the gene matches. The CDR3 has 15 residues. Germline values: CDR1 MNHNS, CDR2 SASEGT.

The chain couples TRBV7-9 to TRBJ2-1; D gene unclear. Germline CDR1 and CDR2: SEHNR and FQNEAQ (reference sequence). Trimming left V 5 bases short and J 3 bases short, with 14 bases between. This CDR3 has 15 amino acids. The CDR3 DNA sequence: TGTGCCAGCAGCACCGTAGCAAATCTCTACAATGAGCAGTTCTTC. This sequence encodes CASSTVANLYNEQFF.

The V gene is TRBV28, the J gene TRBJ1-2; D uncertain. Germline CDR1 and CDR2: MDHEN and SYDVKM. Trimming took 5 bases from V and 4 from J, leaving 14 bases between them. CDR3 length: 14 amino acids. CDR3: CASSPTGNVYGYTF. DNA of the CDR3: TGTGCCAGCAGTCCCACGGGGAACGTCTATGGCTACACCTTC.

The rearrangement joins TRBV5-1 to TRBJ2-1; a weak D match, TRBD2 (6 bases). V dropped 4 bases and J dropped 6 bases, with 14 bases sitting between them. The germline CDR1 and CDR2 sequences are SGHRS and YFSETQ. The CDR3 runs 14 residues. This CDR3 reads CASSRGGEGNEQFF. The CDR3 DNA reads TGCGCCAGCAGCCGGGGAGGCGAGGGCAATGAGCAGTTCTTC.

Only one count was recorded for this clone. The gene calls are TRBV5-1 and TRBJ2-4; maybe TRBD1 (5 bases). Deletions cut 0 bases from V and 6 bases from J, with 7 bases between. This CDR3 is built from 13 residues. Looked up from germline, CDR1 is SGHRS and CDR2 is YFSETQ. The CDR3 protein is CASSLVQGNIQYF. The CDR3 region has the DNA TGCGCCAGCAGCTTGGTGCAGGGAAACATTCAGTACTTC.

This clone was counted a few times. The genes are TRBV5-1 and TRBJ2-1; tentative D call: TRBD2 (6 bases). This CDR3 has 15 residues. V shed 4 bases and J shed 5 bases, with 16 bases lying between them. Germline CDR1 is SGHRS and CDR2 is YFSETQ. CDR3 DNA: TGCGCCAGCAGCCCGGGACTTCACCCGCACAATGAGCAGTTCTTC. Its protein product is CASSPGLHPHNEQFF.

The chain employs TRBV5-1 and TRBJ1-2; D may be TRBD1 (6 bases). In germline, CDR1 is SGHRS, CDR2 YFSETQ. The CDR3 runs 16 residues. V was clipped by 1 base and J by 0 bases, with 13 bases between them. CDR3 protein: CASSLMTGTPNYGYTF. The CDR3 bases are TGCGCCAGCAGCTTGATGACAGGCACTCCTAACTATGGCTACACCTTC.

In this sample, this clone turned up once. The chain employs TRBV30 and TRBJ1-1; D uncertain. The germline gives CDR1 GTSNPN, CDR2 SVGIG (reference sequence). This CDR3 comprises 12 residues. The V and J ends lost 3 bases and 10 bases respectively, with 15 bases between them. The DNA for the CDR3 is TGTGCCTGGAGGGAAGGACTCCATGTAGCTTTCTTT. Translation gives CAWREGLHVAFF. Supplemented by reference TRBV30 and TRBJ1-1, the full variable domain reads SQTIHQWPATLVQPVGSPLSLECTVEGTSNPNLYWYRQAAGRGLQLLFYSVGIGQISSEVPQNLSASRPQDRQFILSSKKLLLSDSGFYLCAWREGLHVAFFGQGTRLTVV.

CDR3 sequence: CASSQEYSYEQYF. In DNA form, the CDR3 reads TGCGCCAGCAGCCAAGAATACTCCTACGAGCAGTACTTC. The rearrangement joins TRBV4-1 to TRBJ2-7; D ambiguous. Germline CDR1 is MGHRA and CDR2 is YSYEKL. Trimming took off 0 bases at V and 0 bases at J, with 3 bases between the two ends. This CDR3 region has 13 residues.

The chain uses TRBV19 and TRBJ2-7; D is unresolved. The CDR3 is made up of 12 amino acids. With 2 bases removed from V and 5 bases from J, the gap between germline ends came to 7 bases. CDR1 and CDR2 from the germline V gene are LNHDA and SQIVND (reference sequence). The CDR3 protein is CASSIPSHEQYF. Written as DNA, the CDR3 is TGTGCCAGTAGTATACCGTCCCACGAGCAGTACTTC.

This clone was seen a single time. This rearrangement joins TRBV6-5 to TRBJ2-5; maybe TRBD1 (6 bases). Germline V gene lookup returns CDR1 MNHEY and CDR2 SVGAGI. The CDR3 totals 13 residues. V lost 6 bases to trimming and J lost 1 base, with 9 bases between them. CDR3 nucleotides: TGTGCCAGCAGCTCGGACAGCCAAGAGACCCAGTACTTC. As protein: CASSSDSQETQYF.

This clone was counted a single time. The chain is built from TRBV6-6 and TRBJ2-7; maybe TRBD2 (6 bases). The V gene's germline CDR1 is MNHNY and CDR2 SVGAGI (reference sequence). Deletions cut 1 base from V and 6 bases from J, with 13 bases between. The CDR3 has 14 amino acids. In nucleotides, the CDR3 is TGTGCCAGCAGTTACTGGGGGGATGGAGGCGAGCAGTACTTC. Residues: CASSYWGDGGEQYF.

The chain combines TRBV5-1 with TRBJ2-7, with D possibly TRBD1 on 6 matching bases. This CDR3 region has 15 residues. Germline-derived CDR1 and CDR2 are SGHRS and YFSETQ. V gave up 5 bases and J gave up 2 bases, with 17 bases separating them. The DNA for the CDR3 is TGCGCCAGCAGTCCTAGGGGGTGGGGTACCTACGAGCAGTACTTC. This translates into CASSPRGWGTYEQYF. The full variable domain, with the rest looked up from reference TRBV5-1 and TRBJ2-7, is KAGVTQTPRYLIKTRGQQVTLSCSPISGHRSVSWYQQTPGQGLQFLFEYFSETQRNKGNFPGRFSGRQFSNSRSEMNVSTLELGDSALYLCASSPRGWGTYEQYFGPGTRLTVT.

The rearrangement links TRBV19 to TRBJ1-1; 8 bases agree with TRBD1. The ends lost 5 bases at V and 7 bases at J; junction bases unmatched: 6. From germline, CDR1 is LNHDA and CDR2 SQIVND (reference sequence). This CDR3 region has 13 residues. This CDR3 is CASSVAGGVEAFF. CDR3 sequence (DNA): TGTGCCAGTAGTGTCGCAGGGGGCGTTGAAGCTTTCTTT. The full variable domain, its missing parts supplied by reference TRBV19 and TRBJ1-1, is DGGITQSPKYLFRKEGQNVTLSCEQNLNHDAMYWYRQDPGQGLRLIYYSQIVNDFQKGDIAEGYSVSREKKESFPLTVTSAQKNPTAFYLCASSVAGGVEAFFGQGTRLTVV.

V is TRBV9 and J is TRBJ1-2; TRBD1 matches 8 bases. With V trimmed by 4 bases and J by 8 bases, 10 bases remained unmatched. Germline loops: CDR1 SGDLS, CDR2 YYNGEE. The CDR3 is 14 amino acids. CDR3 nucleotide sequence: TGTGCCAGCAGCTCGGGGCAGGGGGCGCGGGGCTACACCTTC. As protein: CASSSGQGARGYTF.

This clone was observed a few times. This sequence joins TRBV9 and TRBJ2-7; TRBD2 agrees at 13 bases. Losses at the gene ends were 3 bases for V and 7 bases for J; bases not matched to a gene: 10. Germline CDR1 SGDLS, CDR2 YYNGEE. The CDR3 sequence is 16 residues long. CDR3 amino acids: CASSAGTSGMTSEQYF. CDR3 nucleotides: TGTGCCAGCAGCGCTGGGACTAGCGGGATGACAAGTGAGCAGTACTTC.

This clone was counted only a few times. In nucleotides, the CDR3 is TGTGCCAGCAGTGAGTTTGGGCAGGGGACCTACGAGCAGTACTTC. Encoded protein: CASSEFGQGTYEQYF. This rearrangement joins TRBV25-1 to TRBJ2-7, with D tentatively TRBD1 (6 bases). Trimming cost V 3 bases and J 2 bases, with 14 bases left between them. The germline CDR1 and CDR2 sequences are MGHDK and SYGVNS. The CDR3 covers 15 residues.

The CDR3 sequence: CASSPDQGYSGNTIYF. CDR3 in DNA: TGTGCCAGCTCACCGGACCAGGGGTACTCTGGAAACACCATATATTTT. The chain couples TRBV18 to TRBJ1-3, with TRBD1 as a possible D gene (6 bases). Germline assignment: CDR1 KGHSH and CDR2 LQKENI. The CDR3 contains 16 residues. V dropped 3 bases and J dropped 0 bases, with 12 bases sitting between them.